A single sample is the source of the 14 T cell receptor beta chains below, sequenced in a study of PD-1 blockade in classical Hodgkin lymphoma. Libraries were prepared by immunoSEQ multiplex PCR; TCRdb keeps only in-frame clonotypes and omits some of them. The repertoire consists of over 90,000 clones, with 89% occurring once and the leading ten covering 9.5% to 12%. Brentuximab vedotin exposure varied among the patients, all of whom had relapsed after autologous stem cell transplantation. The input for sequencing was peripheral blood mononuclear cells (PBMCs), taken before the second cycle of nivolumab. These receptors were obtained from a human donor with classical Hodgkin lymphoma.

This chain connects TRBV10-3 to TRBJ2-1; D is perhaps TRBD2 (6 bases). The CDR3 totals 14 residues. V was trimmed by 2 bases and J by 5 bases, leaving 10 bases between them. From germline, CDR1 is ENHRY and CDR2 SYGVKD. DNA for the CDR3: TGTGCCATCAGTGAGGGGCGGGGCAACAATGAGCAGTTCTTC. This sequence encodes CAISEGRGNNEQFF.

The chain has TRBV6-5 and TRBJ1-1; D may be TRBD1 (6 bases). The germline V and J ends were trimmed by 6 bases and 4 bases, with 12 bases remaining between them. The CDR3 is 13 amino acids. Germline V gene data show CDR1 as MNHEY and CDR2 as SVGAGI. DNA for the CDR3: TGTGCCAGCAGCTACAGGGTGGGCACTGAAGCTTTCTTT. Its translation is CASSYRVGTEAFF.

A few counts support this clone. The rearrangement joins TRBV5-1 to TRBJ1-4, with 9 bases lining up with TRBD1. The CDR3 spans 15 residues. Trimming removed 0 bases from V and 7 bases from J; junction bases left unmatched: 4. CDR1 is SGHRS, CDR2 YFSETQ, per germline. Here the CDR3 DNA reads TGCGCCAGCAGCTTGGCGGGGACAGGGAGTGAAAAACTGTTTTTT. Translated, it gives CASSLAGTGSEKLFF.

The chain employs TRBV18 and TRBJ2-5; TRBD1 agrees at 10 bases. J was trimmed by 5 bases and V by 5 bases; bases with no gene match: 8. This CDR3 comprises 15 residues. Germline CDR1 reads KGHSH; CDR2 reads LQKENI. This CDR3 is CASSVPGTGEETQYF. CDR3 in DNA: TGTGCCAGCTCAGTACCCGGGACAGGGGAGGAGACCCAGTACTTC.

V gene TRBV10-3 combines with J gene TRBJ1-6; D is undetermined. Germline CDR1 reads ENHRY; CDR2 reads SYGVKD. V was trimmed by 4 bases and J by 5 bases, leaving 15 bases between them. The CDR3 is 16 residues long. CDR3: CAISGETGSNNSPLHF. The DNA of the CDR3 is TGTGCCATCAGTGGAGAAACGGGGTCCAATAATTCACCCCTCCACTTT.

This chain links TRBV7-8 with TRBJ2-3; TRBD2 matches 11 bases. CDR1 is SGHVS and CDR2 is FQNEAQ in the germline V gene. CDR3 length equals 14 residues. Losses at the gene ends were 7 bases for V and 4 bases for J; bases not matched to a gene: 4. The CDR3 region has the DNA TGTGCCAGCAAAACTAGCGGGGGCCCAGATACGCAGTATTTT. Encoded protein: CASKTSGGPDTQYF. The full variable domain, in which reference TRBV7-8 and TRBJ2-3 provide the parts outside the CDR3, is GAGVSQSPRYKVAKRGQDVALRCDPISGHVSLFWYQQALGQGPEFLTYFQNEAQLDKSGLPSDRFFAERPEGSVSTLKIQRTQQEDSAVYLCASKTSGGPDTQYFGPGTRLTVL.

This clone was seen only once. The chain couples TRBV5-4 to TRBJ2-7, with TRBD2 matching over 7 bases. Per the germline V gene, CDR1 is SGHNT and CDR2 is YYREEE (reference sequence). The CDR3 covers 13 residues. V gave up 5 bases and J gave up 5 bases; unmatched junction bases: 7. Here the CDR3 reads CASSPGGLDEQYF. The DNA for the CDR3 is TGTGCCAGCAGTCCGGGAGGTCTTGACGAGCAGTACTTC.

The J gene is TRBJ2-7, the V gene TRBV28, with 7 bases identical to TRBD2. J lost 0 bases, V lost 8 bases, and 4 bases had no gene match. Germline CDR1 reads MDHEN; CDR2 reads SYDVKM. The CDR3 sequence is 13 residues long. The CDR3 sequence is CASGSSGSYEQYF. CDR3 coding DNA: TGTGCCAGCGGATCTAGCGGCTCCTACGAGCAGTACTTC.

The chain carries TRBV2 and TRBJ1-1, with D hard to call. Between the trimmed V and J ends, which lost 7 bases and 3 bases, there was a span of 15 bases. This CDR3 is built from 14 residues. Looked up from germline, CDR1 is SNHLY and CDR2 is FYNNEI. The CDR3: CASMRPLVDTEAFF. DNA for the CDR3: TGTGCCAGCATGAGGCCCTTGGTGGACACTGAAGCTTTCTTT.

This clone occurred a few times. V usage is TRBV7-6 and J usage is TRBJ2-3; D is undetermined. This CDR3 region has 14 residues. Between the trimmed V and J ends, which lost 5 bases and 4 bases, there was a span of 13 bases. Germline V lookup: CDR1 SGHVS, CDR2 FNYEAQ. Written as DNA, the CDR3 is TGTGCCAGCAGCCCTATCCAGGCCTCAGATACGCAGTATTTT. Its protein is CASSPIQASDTQYF.

The rearrangement uses TRBV5-1 and TRBJ1-1; TRBD1 matches at 7 bases. The length of the CDR3 is 15 residues. Looked up from germline, CDR1 is SGHRS and CDR2 is YFSETQ. Trimming removed 5 bases from V and 1 base from J; junction bases left unmatched: 8. The CDR3 DNA sequence: TGCGCCAGCAGGGCCGAACAGGGGACGAACACTGAAGCTTTCTTT. It yields the protein CASRAEQGTNTEAFF. Complete variable domain (other parts from reference TRBV5-1 and TRBJ1-1): KAGVTQTPRYLIKTRGQQVTLSCSPISGHRSVSWYQQTPGQGLQFLFEYFSETQRNKGNFPGRFSGRQFSNSRSEMNVSTLELGDSALYLCASRAEQGTNTEAFFGQGTRLTVV.

This rearrangement joins TRBV13 to TRBJ2-7, with D tentatively TRBD1 (5 bases). The germline V gene has CDR1 PRHDT and CDR2 FYEKMQ (reference sequence). The CDR3 loop spans 16 amino acids. V was pared by 0 bases and J by 4 bases, with 16 bases between. The CDR3 loop reads CASSLGGKVSGYEQYF. The DNA for the CDR3 is TGTGCCAGCAGCTTAGGTGGCAAAGTATCAGGGTACGAGCAGTACTTC.

The J gene is TRBJ1-1, the V gene TRBV28; D unclear. Germline loops: CDR1 MDHEN, CDR2 SYDVKM. The CDR3 is 12 amino acids. V gave up 2 bases and J gave up 7 bases, with 8 bases separating them. The CDR3 protein is CASSLGTSEAFF. The CDR3 DNA follows: TGTGCCAGCAGTTTAGGAACTAGTGAAGCTTTCTTT.

CDR3 coding DNA: TGCGCCAGCAGCCAAGATTCGGGGACTAGCGGGAGGCGCTCCTACAATGAGCAGTTCTTC. It is translated as CASSQDSGTSGRRSYNEQFF. The gene calls are TRBV4-1 and TRBJ2-1, with 15 bases lining up with TRBD2. Germline V gives CDR1 MGHRA, CDR2 YSYEKL. J gave up 0 bases and V 0 bases, and 6 bases lay outside the gene matches. This CDR3 is built from 20 residues.